These 27 T cell receptor beta chains share one sample of origin, sequenced in a study of T cells after yellow fever vaccination. One entry per CDR3 protein results from TCRdb running MiXCR on the 5' RACE reads. The table includes fewer than 450,000 distinct CDR3 sequences, roughly 10% detected once. Here the sequenced sample was PBMCs, taken on the day of the first yellow fever vaccination. All receptors come from a man aged 18 to 30 who received the YFV17D yellow fever vaccine.

This clonotype was counted ten times or more. CDR3 loop: CASSLGTAIQETQYF. CDR3 nucleotides: TGCGCCAGCAGCTTGGGGACGGCCATTCAAGAGACCCAGTACTTC. The chain carries TRBV5-1 and TRBJ2-5; no firm D call. The germline gives CDR1 SGHRS, CDR2 YFSETQ. The CDR3 sequence is 15 residues long. Trimming removed 0 bases from V and 2 bases from J, with 11 bases in between.

The J gene is TRBJ2-1, the V gene TRBV20-1; TRBD2 aligns across 9 bases. The CDR3 sequence is 16 residues long. J lost 0 bases, V lost 3 bases, and 6 bases had no gene match. Germline loops: CDR1 DFQATT, CDR2 SNEGSKA (reference sequence). CDR3 loop: CSASLAGRSSYNEQFF. The CDR3 DNA reads TGCAGTGCTAGTCTAGCGGGGAGGAGCTCCTACAATGAGCAGTTCTTC.

This clonotype turned up a few times. The V gene is TRBV11-2, the J gene TRBJ1-1; D possibly corresponds to TRBD1 (6 bases). Trimming removed 2 bases at V and 11 bases at J, with 9 bases between. Germline loops: CDR1 SGHAT, CDR2 FQNNGV. The CDR3 sequence is 11 residues long. The DNA of the CDR3 is TGTGCCAGCAGCTTAAACAGGGCGGCTTTCTTT. It translates to CASSLNRAAFF.

This clonotype was recorded at least ten times. The chain couples TRBV2 to TRBJ1-1; D is undetermined. V dropped 7 bases and J dropped 1 base, with 10 bases sitting between them. The CDR3 covers 13 residues. Germline lookup yields CDR1 SNHLY and CDR2 FYNNEI. The DNA of the CDR3 is TGTGCCAGCAAGCCCGCGGGGAACACTGAAGCTTTCTTT. This gives the protein CASKPAGNTEAFF. Combining the CDR3 with reference TRBV2 and TRBJ1-1 gives the whole variable domain EPEVTQTPSHQVTQMGQEVILRCVPISNHLYFYWYRQILGQKVEFLVSFYNNEISEKSEIFDDQFSVERPDGSNFTLKIRSTKLEDSAMYFCASKPAGNTEAFFGQGTRLTVV.

This clonotype was detected only a few times. The chain has TRBV9 and TRBJ2-5, with 9 bases aligning to TRBD1. Trimming at V came to 0 bases and at J to 5 bases, leaving 8 bases not matched to a gene. The CDR3 is made up of 16 amino acids. Germline assignment: CDR1 SGDLS and CDR2 YYNGEE. CDR3 sequence: CASSVEGTGKGETQYF. In DNA, the CDR3 is TGTGCCAGCAGCGTAGAGGGGACAGGGAAGGGGGAGACCCAGTACTTC.

This clonotype was seen more than once but under ten times. The chain links TRBV4-3 to TRBJ2-5; 8 bases match TRBD1. The CDR3 covers 15 residues. Germline CDR1 LGHNA, CDR2 YSLEER. The V and J ends lost 1 base and 6 bases, in that order; junction bases with no gene match: 7. CDR3 bases: TGCGCCAGCAGCCAAGGGGGAGGACAGGGACAGACCCAGTACTTC. It is translated as CASSQGGGQGQTQYF.

This clonotype has only a few counts. The rearrangement uses TRBV5-1 and TRBJ2-3; possibly TRBD2 for D (5 bases). Germline-derived CDR1 and CDR2 are SGHRS and YFSETQ. Trimming removed 0 bases from V and 1 base from J, with 9 bases in between. CDR3 length: 15 residues. DNA of the CDR3: TGCGCCAGCAGCTTGGTAGAGGGCGGCACAGATACGCAGTATTTT. The encoded protein is CASSLVEGGTDTQYF. Supplemented by reference TRBV5-1 and TRBJ2-3, the full variable domain reads KAGVTQTPRYLIKTRGQQVTLSCSPISGHRSVSWYQQTPGQGLQFLFEYFSETQRNKGNFPGRFSGRQFSNSRSEMNVSTLELGDSALYLCASSLVEGGTDTQYFGPGTRLTVL.

This clonotype has a handful of counts. J is TRBJ1-4 and V is TRBV28, with 7 bases aligning to TRBD1. The CDR3 runs to 15 residues. Trimming at V came to 7 bases and at J to 3 bases, leaving 8 bases not matched to a gene. Germline assignment: CDR1 MDHEN and CDR2 SYDVKM. The CDR3 coding sequence is TGTGCCAGCACCCTAACCGGGACAGCTAATGAAAAACTGTTTTTT. Encoded protein: CASTLTGTANEKLFF.

The chain has TRBV6-1 and TRBJ2-1; no definite D call. Germline assignment: CDR1 MNHNS and CDR2 SASEGT. The CDR3 contains 13 residues. The V gene lost 5 bases and the J gene lost 5 bases, with 10 bases spanning the gap. The CDR3 nucleotides read TGTGCCAGCAGTCCCCAACCTCACAATGAGCAGTTCTTC. Its translation is CASSPQPHNEQFF.

This clonotype was detected a few times. This chain links TRBV5-5 with TRBJ2-3; the D is unclear. Trimming left V 3 bases short and J 8 bases short, with 19 bases between. CDR1 is SGHKS and CDR2 is YYEKEE in the germline V gene (reference sequence). This CDR3 contains 15 residues. The DNA of the CDR3 is TGTGCCAGCAGCTCGGCTAGGTCCTGGCCTACTACGCAGTATTTT. Translation: CASSSARSWPTTQYF. Together with reference TRBV5-5 and TRBJ2-3, the CDR3 gives the full variable domain: DAGVTQSPTHLIKTRGQQVTLRCSPISGHKSVSWYQQVLGQGPQFIFQYYEKEERGRGNFPDRFSARQFPNYSSELNVNALLLGDSALYLCASSSARSWPTTQYFGPGTRLTVL.

The sample holds a few counts of this clonotype. The V and J genes are TRBV7-2 and TRBJ1-2; 7 bases agree with TRBD1. J lost 4 bases, V lost 2 bases, and 7 bases had no gene match. From germline, CDR1 is SGHTA and CDR2 FQGNSA. This CDR3 has 15 residues. This CDR3 is CASSLSGQESYGYTF. Here the CDR3 DNA reads TGTGCCAGCAGCTTATCAGGACAGGAGAGCTATGGCTACACCTTC.

Of note for this clonotype: One end of the junction fails to match germline, which may point to a read error. The chain carries TRBV4-2 and TRBJ2-7; tentatively, D is TRBD1 (6 bases). Germline CDR1 reads LGHNA; CDR2 reads YNFKEQ. This CDR3 spans 13 amino acids. CDR3 bases: TGTGCCAGCAGCTTAGAGAGAGGATCAGGGGTTTCTTTC. Residues: CASSLERGSGVSF.

The chain uses TRBV7-6 and TRBJ2-5; no reliable D call. The V end was cut by 1 base, the J end by 7 bases, with 10 bases between. The CDR3 contains 13 residues. Germline V gene lookup returns CDR1 SGHVS and CDR2 FNYEAQ. CDR3 nucleotides: TGTGCCAGCAGCTTAGACCTCGGCAGGACCCAGTACTTC. It encodes CASSLDLGRTQYF.

In its sample, this clonotype was seen a few times. V and J are TRBV4-2 and TRBJ1-1, with D unclear. Germline V CDR1 and CDR2: LGHNA, YNFKEQ. Trimming left V 1 base short and J 1 base short, with 7 bases between. CDR3 length: 14 amino acids. The CDR3 DNA follows: TGTGCCAGCAGCCAAGTGTTGGGGAACACTGAAGCTTTCTTT. Protein: CASSQVLGNTEAFF.

The chain recombines TRBV19 with TRBJ2-2, with 10 bases identical to TRBD1. Germline V gives CDR1 LNHDA, CDR2 SQIVND (reference sequence). CDR3 length equals 15 residues. V lost 6 bases to trimming and J lost 5 bases; unmatched junction nucleotides: 6. CDR3 DNA sequence: TGTGCCAGTAGAGACAGGGGGCAAGGAACCGGGGAGCTGTTTTTT. Residues: CASRDRGQGTGELFF.

A few counts support this clonotype. The V call is TRBV12-3 or TRBV12-4, the J call TRBJ1-1, with unresolved D. The CDR3 covers 13 residues. V was clipped by 6 bases and J by 4 bases, with 12 bases between them. This chain's CDR3 is CASRTRTGTEAFF. CDR3 in DNA: TGTGCCAGCAGGACCAGGACGGGCACTGAAGCTTTCTTT.

This chain connects TRBV20-1 to TRBJ1-2; D gene uncertain. The CDR3 is made up of 13 amino acids. Germline V gives CDR1 DFQATT, CDR2 SNEGSKA (reference sequence). V was cut by 3 bases and J by 6 bases, with 14 bases left in between. This chain's CDR3 is CSARNPGPNGYTF. CDR3 DNA: TGCAGTGCTAGGAACCCTGGTCCGAATGGCTACACCTTC.

This clonotype was counted a few times. This chain links TRBV19 with TRBJ2-1; D call uncertain. From germline, CDR1 is LNHDA and CDR2 SQIVND (reference sequence). The CDR3 has 13 residues. V lost 0 bases to trimming and J lost 11 bases, with 11 bases between them. The CDR3 region is CASSIETNPKQFF. As DNA, the CDR3 is TGTGCCAGTAGTATAGAAACCAACCCTAAGCAGTTCTTC.

This clonotype showed up just a few times. The gene calls are TRBV18 and TRBJ2-7, with D unresolved. The CDR3 runs to 14 residues. Germline CDR1 reads KGHSH; CDR2 reads LQKENI. The V end lost 2 bases, the J end lost 2 bases, and 10 bases lay between the germline ends. The DNA of the CDR3 is TGTGCCAGCTCACCAGATGGGCCACCCTACGAGCAGTACGTC. This gives the protein CASSPDGPPYEQYV.

The chain recombines TRBV28 with TRBJ2-7; D gene ambiguous. Germline CDR1 reads MDHEN; CDR2 reads SYDVKM. Trimming removed 2 bases at V and 4 bases at J, with 6 bases between. CDR3 size: 12 residues. Written as DNA, the CDR3 is TGTGCCAGCAGTTTACAGCGATACGAGCAGTACTTC. Its protein is CASSLQRYEQYF. Together with reference TRBV28 and TRBJ2-7, the CDR3 gives the full variable domain: DVKVTQSSRYLVKRTGEKVFLECVQDMDHENMFWYRQDPGLGLRLIYFSYDVKMKEKGDIPEGYSVSREKKERFSLILESASTNQTSMYLCASSLQRYEQYFGPGTRLTVT.

The CDR3 DNA follows: TGTGCCAGCAGCCCCCCGGACATCTACGAGCAGTACGTC. This gives the protein CASSPPDIYEQYV. The rearrangement joins TRBV21-1 to TRBJ2-7; whether TRBD1, the table's D call, matches the DNA was not checked. TRBV21-1 is a pseudogene. The CDR3 loop spans 13 amino acids.

There are a few counts of this clonotype. The CDR3 DNA follows: TGTGCCAGCAGCTTATGGGGGGCGCGAAGCAATCAGCCCCAGCATTTT. It specifies CASSLWGARSNQPQHF. V and J are TRBV7-9 and TRBJ1-5; D might be TRBD1 (6 bases). Germline V lookup: CDR1 SEHNR, CDR2 FQNEAQ (reference sequence). The CDR3 covers 16 residues. V was pared by 2 bases and J by 1 base, with 12 bases between.

The chain links TRBV10-3 to TRBJ1-3; D is possibly TRBD1 (5 bases). With 6 bases removed from V and 4 bases from J, the gap between germline ends came to 16 bases. This CDR3 spans 15 amino acids. The germline gives CDR1 ENHRY, CDR2 SYGVKD. CDR3 coding DNA: TGTGCCATCAGGGGGACCGGCAGCTCGGGAAACACCATATATTTT. This codes for CAIRGTGSSGNTIYF.

This clonotype came up a few times. The chain recombines TRBV6-1 with TRBJ2-7; 7 bases agree with TRBD1. Germline V gene sequence: CDR1 MNHNS, CDR2 SASEGT. Unmatched junction bases numbered 2, after V lost 1 base and J lost 2 bases. The CDR3 extends over 14 amino acids. CDR3 region: CASSEGTGTYEQYV. The CDR3 nucleotides are TGTGCCAGCAGTGAAGGGACAGGTACCTACGAGCAGTACGTC.

A few counts support this clonotype. This chain joins TRBV5-1 and TRBJ2-2; TRBD1 is a possible D gene (6 bases). The CDR3 extends over 20 amino acids. The germline V gene encodes CDR1 SGHRS and CDR2 YFSETQ. The V end was cut by 1 base, the J end by 2 bases, with 24 bases between. The CDR3, as DNA: TGCGCCAGCAGCTTGATGCCTTCGACGTTGGGGACACCAAACACCGGGGAGCTGTTTTTT. As protein: CASSLMPSTLGTPNTGELFF.

The sample holds a few counts of this clonotype. V and J are TRBV7-2 and TRBJ2-1, with D possibly being TRBD2 (6 bases). The CDR3 is made up of 13 amino acids. V lost 4 bases and J lost 7, with 11 bases in between. The germline gives CDR1 SGHTA, CDR2 FQGNSA. The CDR3 DNA reads as TGTGCCAGCAGCTCAAGAAGCGGGAATGAGCAGTTCTTC. Translated: CASSSRSGNEQFF.

This clonotype was recorded many times. CDR3 DNA sequence: TGTGCCAGCAGTAGACGGACAGGGATGACTGAAGCTTTCTTT. This gives the protein CASSRRTGMTEAFF. V and J are TRBV27 and TRBJ1-1; 8 positions match TRBD1. The CDR3 has 14 amino acids. The ends lost 5 bases at V and 5 bases at J; junction bases unmatched: 7. Germline V gene data show CDR1 as MNHEY and CDR2 as SMNVEV (reference sequence).